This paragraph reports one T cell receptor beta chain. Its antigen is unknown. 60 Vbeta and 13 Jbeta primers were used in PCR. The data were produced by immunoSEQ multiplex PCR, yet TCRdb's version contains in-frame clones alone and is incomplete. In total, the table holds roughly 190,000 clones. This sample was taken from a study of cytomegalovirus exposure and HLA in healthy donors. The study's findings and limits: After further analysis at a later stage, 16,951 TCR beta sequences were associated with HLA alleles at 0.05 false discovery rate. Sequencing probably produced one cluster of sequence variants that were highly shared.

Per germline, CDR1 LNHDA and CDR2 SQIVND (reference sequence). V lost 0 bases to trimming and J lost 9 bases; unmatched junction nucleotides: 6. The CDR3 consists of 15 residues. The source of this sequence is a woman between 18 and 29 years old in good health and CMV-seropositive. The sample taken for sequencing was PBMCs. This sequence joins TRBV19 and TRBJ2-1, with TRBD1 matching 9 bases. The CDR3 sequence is CASSIDGTGSSEQFF. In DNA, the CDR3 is TGTGCCAGTAGTATAGACGGGACAGGGAGTAGTGAGCAGTTCTTC.